The 27 T cell receptor beta chains in this list originate from one sample, sequenced in a study of T cell responses to AZD1222 COVID-19 vaccine. Profiled with immunoSEQ multiplex PCR; TCRdb holds only in-frame clones, not every one. Seen here are nearly 90,000 clones, 70% to 90% observed once, and the top ten hold 5% to 6.5%. The sample here was peripheral blood, taken 28 days after the second AZD1222 dose. These receptors came from an adult who received the AZD1222 COVID-19 vaccine.

V and J are TRBV19 and TRBJ1-1; D perhaps matches TRBD1 (6 bases). CDR1 is LNHDA and CDR2 is SQIVND in the germline V gene (reference sequence). V was shortened by 5 bases and J by 5 bases, with 15 bases between the two germline ends. This CDR3 contains 14 residues. The CDR3 bases are TGTGCCAGTAGTGAAAGAACAGGGCGTACTGAAGCTTTCTTT. Its protein product is CASSERTGRTEAFF.

V is TRBV12-3 or TRBV12-4 and J is TRBJ2-3; a weak D match, TRBD2 (6 bases). Deletions cut 6 bases from V and 9 bases from J, with 10 bases between. The CDR3 runs 11 residues. The CDR3, as DNA: TGTGCCAGCAGCCCCGGACTAACGCAGTATTTT. Translating it yields CASSPGLTQYF.

This chain links TRBV4-1 with TRBJ1-4; D is uncertain. The CDR3 is made up of 16 amino acids. CDR1 and CDR2 (germline): MGHRA, YSYEKL. Trimming left V 1 base short and J 6 bases short, with 15 bases between. This CDR3 reads CASSQGRKIFDEKLFF. CDR3 nucleotide sequence: TGCGCCAGCAGCCAAGGACGGAAAATCTTTGATGAAAAACTGTTTTTT.

The CDR3: CSVEKGIGTEAFF. The CDR3 DNA reads TGCAGCGTGGAGAAAGGGATCGGCACTGAAGCTTTCTTT. The V call is TRBV29-1, the J call TRBJ1-1; D unresolved. V lost 6 bases to trimming and J lost 4 bases, with 15 bases between them. This CDR3 is built from 13 residues. Germline CDR1 reads SQVTM; CDR2 reads ANQGSEA.

The J gene is TRBJ1-2, the V gene TRBV7-9; no reliable D call. Germline loops: CDR1 SEHNR, CDR2 FQNEAQ (reference sequence). This CDR3 is built from 13 residues. The V gene lost 5 bases and the J gene lost 4 bases, with 11 bases spanning the gap. The CDR3 sequence is CASSPTEGYGYTF. The CDR3 DNA sequence: TGTGCCAGCAGCCCCACGGAGGGCTATGGCTACACCTTC.

This sequence joins TRBV5-1 and TRBJ1-1; 8 positions match TRBD1. Germline V gene lookup returns CDR1 SGHRS and CDR2 YFSETQ. Losses at the gene ends were 4 bases for V and 0 bases for J; bases not matched to a gene: 2. This CDR3 has 14 amino acids. The CDR3 coding sequence is TGCGCCAGCAGCCTGGGACAGGTGAACACTGAAGCTTTCTTT. Translation gives CASSLGQVNTEAFF.

The V gene is TRBV5-1, the J gene TRBJ2-2; 8 bases match TRBD1. The V segment lost 4 bases and the J segment 3 bases; nucleotides outside the gene matches: 5. CDR1 and CDR2 (germline): SGHRS, YFSETQ. CDR3 length equals 15 residues. This CDR3 reads CASSRGQADTGELFF. In nucleotides, the CDR3 is TGCGCCAGCAGCCGGGGACAGGCGGACACCGGGGAGCTGTTTTTT.

The V gene is TRBV24-1, the J gene TRBJ1-2; tentatively, D is TRBD1 (6 bases). Per germline, CDR1 KGHDR and CDR2 SFDVKD. The length of the CDR3 is 15 residues. Trimming removed 6 bases from V and 4 bases from J, with 17 bases in between. The DNA for the CDR3 is TGTGCCACCAGTAAAGACAACAGGGATCGCTATGGCTACACCTTC. This sequence encodes CATSKDNRDRYGYTF.

This clone was detected only once. This chain joins TRBV20-1 and TRBJ2-7; D might be TRBD1 or TRBD2, each matching 7 bases. Germline CDR1 is DFQATT and CDR2 is SNEGSKA (reference sequence). The CDR3 extends over 11 amino acids. The V gene lost 6 bases and the J gene lost 9 bases, with 15 bases spanning the gap. The CDR3 region has the DNA TGCAGTGCAGCAACAGGGGAGGGGCAGTACTTC. It codes for CSAATGEGQYF.

The chain links TRBV5-1 to TRBJ1-1; D remains ambiguous. CDR1 and CDR2 from the germline V gene are SGHRS and YFSETQ. V gave up 0 bases and J gave up 11 bases, with 14 bases separating them. The CDR3 contains 13 residues. The CDR3 region is CASSLEFQLGAFF. The CDR3, as DNA: TGCGCCAGCAGCTTGGAGTTTCAGCTTGGGGCTTTCTTT.

The gene calls are TRBV27 and TRBJ2-7, with D possibly being TRBD1 (5 bases). The CDR3 loop spans 14 amino acids. CDR1 is MNHEY and CDR2 is SMNVEV in the germline V gene (reference sequence). With 3 bases removed from V and 2 bases from J, the gap between germline ends came to 11 bases. CDR3: CASSLARAPYEQYF. For the CDR3, the DNA is TGTGCCAGCAGTTTGGCCAGGGCCCCCTACGAGCAGTACTTC.

This sequence joins TRBV10-3 and TRBJ1-5; D ambiguous. Germline V gene lookup returns CDR1 ENHRY and CDR2 SYGVKD. Trimming removed 2 bases from V and 2 bases from J, with 10 bases in between. The CDR3 runs 15 residues. CDR3 sequence reads: CAISEERTGNQPQHF. The CDR3 region has the DNA TGTGCCATCAGTGAGGAAAGGACGGGCAATCAGCCCCAGCATTTT.

The rearrangement uses TRBV28 and TRBJ1-5, with a tentative D call TRBD1 (5 bases). The germline CDR1 and CDR2 sequences are MDHEN and SYDVKM. The CDR3 extends over 12 amino acids. Trimming shortened V by 4 bases and J by 6 bases, and 7 bases separated the two germline ends. In DNA, the CDR3 is TGTGCCAGCAGTTCCGGGGCTCAGCCCCAGCATTTT. Its protein is CASSSGAQPQHF.

This clone was recorded once. The chain recombines TRBV4-1 with TRBJ1-4; D ambiguous. V was pared by 2 bases and J by 4 bases, with 14 bases between. CDR1 and CDR2 from the germline V gene are MGHRA and YSYEKL. The CDR3 runs 16 residues. The CDR3 DNA reads TGCGCCAGCAGCCAACGGCCAACCTCGGGTAATGAAAAACTGTTTTTT. Translating gives CASSQRPTSGNEKLFF.

This clone appeared a single time. The genes are TRBV6-5 and TRBJ1-1; no firm D call. This CDR3 spans 11 amino acids. With 3 bases removed from V and 5 bases from J, the gap between germline ends came to 4 bases. Germline CDR1 is MNHEY and CDR2 is SVGAGI. Here the CDR3 DNA reads TGTGCCAGCAGTTATGGAACTGAAGCTTTCTTT. Its translation is CASSYGTEAFF.

The chain employs TRBV19 and TRBJ1-1; D might be TRBD1 (6 bases). The CDR3 covers 11 residues. Germline CDR1 LNHDA, CDR2 SQIVND (reference sequence). V was pared by 7 bases and J by 11 bases, with 14 bases between. For the CDR3, the DNA is TGTGCCAGTACCCCGGGGGGGGCTGCTTTCTTT. It specifies CASTPGGAAFF.

This chain connects TRBV30 to TRBJ2-1, with 8 bases identical to TRBD2. This CDR3 has 15 amino acids. Germline loops: CDR1 GTSNPN, CDR2 SVGIG (reference sequence). V shed 7 bases and J 0 bases; nucleotides not matched to a gene: 8. This chain's CDR3 is CALRRGAYSYNEQFF. CDR3 DNA sequence: TGTGCCTTGAGGCGGGGGGCCTACTCCTACAATGAGCAGTTCTTC.

The genes are TRBV7-9 and TRBJ2-1; TRBD2 agrees at 9 bases. The CDR3 is 16 residues long. Germline CDR1 reads SEHNR; CDR2 reads FQNEAQ (reference sequence). The junction had 4 bases not matched to a gene; V was cut back by 1 base and J by 3 bases. The CDR3 loop reads CASSLVETSGYNEQFF. In DNA form, the CDR3 reads TGTGCCAGCAGCTTAGTGGAGACTAGCGGCTACAATGAGCAGTTCTTC.

The chain recombines TRBV5-4 with TRBJ2-1; 11 bases align to TRBD2. Germline lookup yields CDR1 SGHNT and CDR2 YYREEE (reference sequence). The CDR3 is 13 residues long. V dropped 9 bases and J dropped 6; count of bases not matched to a gene: 5. This CDR3 is CAKGLAGGNEQFF. The DNA for the CDR3 is TGTGCCAAGGGGCTAGCGGGGGGCAATGAGCAGTTCTTC.

The chain uses TRBV14 and TRBJ1-5; the D is unclear. The CDR3 runs 13 residues. CDR1 and CDR2 from the germline V gene are SGHDN and FVKESK. V lost 1 base to trimming and J lost 1 base, with 2 bases between them. The DNA of the CDR3 is TGTGCCAGCAGCCAAGGGAGCAATCAGCCCCAGCATTTT. It specifies CASSQGSNQPQHF. The full variable domain, rest sourced from reference TRBV14 and TRBJ1-5, is EAGVTQFPSHSVIEKGQTVTLRCDPISGHDNLYWYRRVMGKEIKFLLHFVKESKQDESGMPNNRFLAERTGGTYSTLKVQPAELEDSGVYFCASSQGSNQPQHFGDGTRLSIL.

This chain uses TRBV30 with TRBJ1-4, with 8 bases fitting TRBD1. Germline V gene lookup returns CDR1 GTSNPN and CDR2 SVGIG (reference sequence). This CDR3 is 14 amino acids long. The junction had 6 bases not matched to a gene; V was cut back by 3 bases and J by 6 bases. The CDR3 sequence is CAWRRTGIDEKLFF. CDR3 nucleotides: TGTGCCTGGAGGCGGACAGGGATAGATGAAAAACTGTTTTTT. Drawing the rest from reference TRBV30 and TRBJ1-4, the complete variable domain is SQTIHQWPATLVQPVGSPLSLECTVEGTSNPNLYWYRQAAGRGLQLLFYSVGIGQISSEVPQNLSASRPQDRQFILSSKKLLLSDSGFYLCAWRRTGIDEKLFFGSGTQLSVL.

The CDR3 sequence: CASGQGQGNQPQHF. The CDR3 bases are TGTGCCAGCGGTCAAGGACAGGGAAATCAGCCCCAGCATTTT. The V call is TRBV27, the J call TRBJ1-5; 8 bases fit TRBD1. The V gene's germline CDR1 is MNHEY and CDR2 SMNVEV (reference sequence). The trim removed 8 bases at V and 4 bases at J, leaving 7 bases unmatched. There are 14 residues in the CDR3.

The V gene is TRBV5-6, the J gene TRBJ1-6; D perhaps matches TRBD1 (6 bases). The CDR3 spans 15 residues. Germline CDR1 is SGHDT and CDR2 is YYEEEE. Trimming removed 4 bases at V and 7 bases at J, with 15 bases between. CDR3 bases: TGTGCCAGCAGCGTTCGTGGACAGCAGAATTCACCCCTCCACTTT. It translates to CASSVRGQQNSPLHF.

This chain links TRBV28 with TRBJ2-3; 7 bases map to TRBD1. Germline values: CDR1 MDHEN, CDR2 SYDVKM. The CDR3 consists of 18 residues. J gave up 2 bases and V 5 bases, and 16 bases lay outside the gene matches. DNA for the CDR3: TGTGCCAGCAGTACCCCCCTCCGGACAGGCTCTCTCACAGATACGCAGTATTTT. Translating it yields CASSTPLRTGSLTDTQYF.

The chain has TRBV19 and TRBJ1-2; D possibly corresponds to TRBD1 (5 bases). Trimming stripped 4 bases from V and 1 base from J, with 10 bases between. CDR1 is LNHDA and CDR2 is SQIVND in the germline V gene (reference sequence). The CDR3 consists of 14 residues. The CDR3 DNA is TGTGCCAGTAGTAAACCGGGGCTTAACTATGGCTACACCTTC. Amino acids: CASSKPGLNYGYTF.

The genes are TRBV7-2 and TRBJ1-1, with a possible D match to TRBD1 (6 bases). Trimming pared 5 bases from V and 1 base from J, leaving 11 bases between. Germline CDR1 is SGHTA and CDR2 is FQGNSA. The CDR3 has 14 residues. This CDR3 is CASSLQTGNTEAFF. CDR3 sequence (DNA): TGTGCCAGCAGCCTCCAGACAGGGAACACTGAAGCTTTCTTT.

This chain connects TRBV4-1 to TRBJ1-3, with a tentative D call TRBD1 (6 bases). V shed 0 bases and J shed 2 bases, with 11 bases lying between them. CDR3 length: 16 amino acids. The V gene's germline CDR1 is MGHRA and CDR2 YSYEKL. CDR3 coding DNA: TGCGCCAGCAGCCAAGATCCAGGGGCAGCTGGAAACACCATATATTTT. It encodes CASSQDPGAAGNTIYF.